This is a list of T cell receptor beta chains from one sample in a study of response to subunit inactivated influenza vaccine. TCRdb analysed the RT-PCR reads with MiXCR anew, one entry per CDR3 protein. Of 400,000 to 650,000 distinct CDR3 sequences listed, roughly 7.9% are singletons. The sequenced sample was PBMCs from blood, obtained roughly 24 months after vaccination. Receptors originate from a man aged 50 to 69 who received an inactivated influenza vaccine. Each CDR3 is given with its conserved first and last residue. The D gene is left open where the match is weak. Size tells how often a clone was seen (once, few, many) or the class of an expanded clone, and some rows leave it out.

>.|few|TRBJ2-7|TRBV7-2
TGTGCCAGCAGCTTATGGATCTACTACGAGCAGTACTTC
CASSLWIYYEQYF
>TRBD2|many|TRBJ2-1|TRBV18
TGTGCCAGCTCAGCCCAGACTAGCGGGGGCCACAATGAGCAGTTCTTC
CASSAQTSGGHNEQFF
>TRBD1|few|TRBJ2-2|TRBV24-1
TGTGCCACCAGTCGACAGGGGGCGAGCACCGGGGAGCTGTTTTTT
CATSRQGASTGELFF
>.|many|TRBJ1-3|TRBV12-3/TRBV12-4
TGTGCCAGCAGAGATACAAGGAGCTCTGGAAACACCATATATTTT
CASRDTRSSGNTIYF
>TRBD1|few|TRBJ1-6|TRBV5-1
TGCGCCAGCAGCCACGGACAGGCCGATTCACCCCTCCACTTT
CASSHGQADSPLHF
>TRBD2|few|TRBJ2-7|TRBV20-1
TGCAGTGCTAGCCGTTCTGGCGGGAGGAACTCCTACGAGCAGTACTTC
CSASRSGGRNSYEQYF
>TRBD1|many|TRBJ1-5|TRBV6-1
TGTGCCAGCAGTGACACAGGGGGCAATCAGCCCCAGCATTTT
CASSDTGGNQPQHF
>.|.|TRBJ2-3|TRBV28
TGTGCCAGCAGTTGGCCCGAAGATACGCAGTATTTT
CASSWPEDTQYF
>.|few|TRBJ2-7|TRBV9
TGTGCCAGCAGCGTCACTGGATGGGACGAGCAGTACTTC
CASSVTGWDEQYF
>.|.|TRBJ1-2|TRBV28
TGTGCCAGCAGTAGGGACACCGCTTATGGCTACACCTTC
CASSRDTAYGYTF
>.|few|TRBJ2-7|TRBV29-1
TGCAGCGTTCCGGAGTCCGAGCAGTACTTC
CSVPESEQYF
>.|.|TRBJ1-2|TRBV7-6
TGTGCCAGCAGCCAGGGCGGGGTACTTTCTAACTATGGCTACACCTTC
CASSQGGVLSNYGYTF
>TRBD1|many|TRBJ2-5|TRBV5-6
TGTGCCAGCAGCTGGACAGGAAGAAAAGAGACCCAGTACTTC
CASSWTGRKETQYF
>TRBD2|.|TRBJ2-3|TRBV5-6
TGTGCCAGCAGCGGCCGGACTAGCGGGGACTACACGCAGTATTTT
CASSGRTSGDYTQYF
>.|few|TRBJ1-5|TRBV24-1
TGTGCCACCAGGCCGGGACAAGAGCCGGATCAGCCCCAGCATTTT
CATRPGQEPDQPQHF